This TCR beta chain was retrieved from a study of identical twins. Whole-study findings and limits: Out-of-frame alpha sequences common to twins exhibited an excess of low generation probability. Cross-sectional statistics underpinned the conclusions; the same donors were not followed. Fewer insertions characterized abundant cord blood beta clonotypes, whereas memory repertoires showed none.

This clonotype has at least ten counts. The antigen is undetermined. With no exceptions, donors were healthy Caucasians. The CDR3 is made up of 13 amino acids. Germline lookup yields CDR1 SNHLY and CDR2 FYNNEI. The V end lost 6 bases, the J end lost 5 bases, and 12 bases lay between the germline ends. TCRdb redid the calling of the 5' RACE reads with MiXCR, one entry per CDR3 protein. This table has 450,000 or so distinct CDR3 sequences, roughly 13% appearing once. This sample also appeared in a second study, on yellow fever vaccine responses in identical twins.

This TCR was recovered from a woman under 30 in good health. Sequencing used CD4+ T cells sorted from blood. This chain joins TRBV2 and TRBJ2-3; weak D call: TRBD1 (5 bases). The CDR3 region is CASRLGAQDTQYF. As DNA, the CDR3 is TGTGCCAGCAGATTAGGGGCCCAAGATACGCAGTATTTT.